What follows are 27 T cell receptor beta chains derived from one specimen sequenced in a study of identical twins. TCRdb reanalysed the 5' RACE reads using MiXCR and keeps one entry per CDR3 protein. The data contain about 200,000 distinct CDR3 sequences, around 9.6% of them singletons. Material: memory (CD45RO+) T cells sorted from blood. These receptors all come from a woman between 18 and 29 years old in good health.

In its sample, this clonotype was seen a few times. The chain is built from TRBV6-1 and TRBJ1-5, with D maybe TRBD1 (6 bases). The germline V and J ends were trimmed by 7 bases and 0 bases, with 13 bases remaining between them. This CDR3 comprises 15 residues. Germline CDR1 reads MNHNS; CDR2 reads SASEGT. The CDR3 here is CASIRNRDSNQPQHF. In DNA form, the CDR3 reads TGTGCCAGCATTCGAAACAGGGATAGCAATCAGCCCCAGCATTTT.

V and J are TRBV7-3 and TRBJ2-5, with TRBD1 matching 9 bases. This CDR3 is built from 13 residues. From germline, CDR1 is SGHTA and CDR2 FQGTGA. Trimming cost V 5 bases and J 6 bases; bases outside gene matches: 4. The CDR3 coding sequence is TGTGCCAGCAGCCCAGGACAGGGGAAGACCCAGTACTTC. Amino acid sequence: CASSPGQGKTQYF.

The CDR3, as DNA: TGTGCCAGCAGTGGATACGGTTGGGAGACCCAGTACTTC. Translating gives CASSGYGWETQYF. The gene calls are TRBV9 and TRBJ2-5; no clear D. The CDR3 contains 13 residues. The germline gives CDR1 SGDLS, CDR2 YYNGEE. The V gene lost 5 bases and the J gene lost 5 bases, with 13 bases spanning the gap.

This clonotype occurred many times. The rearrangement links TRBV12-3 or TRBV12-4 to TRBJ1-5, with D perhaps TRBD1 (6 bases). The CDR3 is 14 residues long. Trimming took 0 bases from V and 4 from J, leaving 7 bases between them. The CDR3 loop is CASSLAGGNQPQHF. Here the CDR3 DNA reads TGTGCCAGCAGTTTAGCAGGGGGTAATCAGCCCCAGCATTTT.

The CDR3 DNA sequence: TGTGCCAGCAGTTCCTTAAACGGGAGGCCTTCCTACGAGCAGTACTTC. This encodes CASSSLNGRPSYEQYF. The rearrangement links TRBV6-2 or TRBV6-3 to TRBJ2-7, with 7 nucleotides matching TRBD2. V trimming: 4 bases; J trimming: 1 base; junction bases outside the gene matches: 10. CDR3 size: 16 residues. In germline, CDR1 is MNHEY, CDR2 SVGEGT.

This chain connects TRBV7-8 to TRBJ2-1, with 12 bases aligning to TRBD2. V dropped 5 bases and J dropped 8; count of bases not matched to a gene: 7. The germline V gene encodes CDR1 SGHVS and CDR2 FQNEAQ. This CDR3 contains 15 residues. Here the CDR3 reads CASSALAGGLHEQFF. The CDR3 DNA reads TGTGCCAGCAGCGCCCTAGCGGGAGGGCTACATGAGCAGTTCTTC.

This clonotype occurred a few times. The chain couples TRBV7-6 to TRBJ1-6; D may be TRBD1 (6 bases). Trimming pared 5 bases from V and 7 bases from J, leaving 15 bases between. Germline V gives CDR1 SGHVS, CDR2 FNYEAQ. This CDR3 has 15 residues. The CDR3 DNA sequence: TGTGCCAGCAGCGCGGAGGGGGGACGGAATTCACCCCTCCACTTT. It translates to CASSAEGGRNSPLHF.

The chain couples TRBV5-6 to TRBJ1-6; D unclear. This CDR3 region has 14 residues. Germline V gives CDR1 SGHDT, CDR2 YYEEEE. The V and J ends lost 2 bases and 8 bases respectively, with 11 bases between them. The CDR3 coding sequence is TGTGCCAGCAGCTTCTCCAGTAGGGATTCACCCCTCCACTTT. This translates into CASSFSSRDSPLHF.

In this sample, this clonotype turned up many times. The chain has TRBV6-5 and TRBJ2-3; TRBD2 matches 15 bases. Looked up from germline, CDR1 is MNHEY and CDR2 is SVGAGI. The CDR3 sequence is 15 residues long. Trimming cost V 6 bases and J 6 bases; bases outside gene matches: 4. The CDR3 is CASRPGTSGGDTQYF. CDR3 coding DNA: TGTGCCAGCAGACCCGGGACTAGCGGGGGGGATACGCAGTATTTT.

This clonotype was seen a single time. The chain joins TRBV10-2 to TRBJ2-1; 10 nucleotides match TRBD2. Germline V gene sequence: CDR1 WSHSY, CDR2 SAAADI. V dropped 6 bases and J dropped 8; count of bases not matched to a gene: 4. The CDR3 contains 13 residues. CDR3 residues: CASRSSGSYEQFF. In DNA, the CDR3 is TGCGCCAGCAGGTCTAGCGGGAGCTATGAGCAGTTCTTC.

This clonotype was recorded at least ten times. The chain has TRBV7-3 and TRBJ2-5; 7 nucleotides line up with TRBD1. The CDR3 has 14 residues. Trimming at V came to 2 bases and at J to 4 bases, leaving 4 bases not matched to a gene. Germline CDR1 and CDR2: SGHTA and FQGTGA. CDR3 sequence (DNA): TGTGCCAGCAGCTTAGGGACAGTCGGAGAGACCCAGTACTTC. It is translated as CASSLGTVGETQYF. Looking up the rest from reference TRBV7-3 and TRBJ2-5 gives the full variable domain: GAGVSQTPSNKVTEKGKYVELRCDPISGHTALYWYRQSLGQGPEFLIYFQGTGAADDSGLPNDRFFAVRPEGSVSTLKIQRTERGDSAVYLCASSLGTVGETQYFGPGTRLLVL.

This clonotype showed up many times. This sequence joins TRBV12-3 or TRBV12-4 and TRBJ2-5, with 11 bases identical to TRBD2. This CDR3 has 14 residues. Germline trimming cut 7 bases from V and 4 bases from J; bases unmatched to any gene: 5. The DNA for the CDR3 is TGTGCCAGCACCACTAGCGGGAGTTTAGAGACCCAGTACTTC. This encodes CASTTSGSLETQYF.

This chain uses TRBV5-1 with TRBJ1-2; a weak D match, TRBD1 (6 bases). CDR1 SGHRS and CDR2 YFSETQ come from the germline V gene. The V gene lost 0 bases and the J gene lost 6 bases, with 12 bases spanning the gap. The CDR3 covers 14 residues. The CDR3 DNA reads TGCGCCAGCAGCTTGGCCCCACGGACAGATGGCTACACCTTC. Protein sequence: CASSLAPRTDGYTF. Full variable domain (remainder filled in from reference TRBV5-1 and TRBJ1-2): KAGVTQTPRYLIKTRGQQVTLSCSPISGHRSVSWYQQTPGQGLQFLFEYFSETQRNKGNFPGRFSGRQFSNSRSEMNVSTLELGDSALYLCASSLAPRTDGYTFGSGTRLTVV.

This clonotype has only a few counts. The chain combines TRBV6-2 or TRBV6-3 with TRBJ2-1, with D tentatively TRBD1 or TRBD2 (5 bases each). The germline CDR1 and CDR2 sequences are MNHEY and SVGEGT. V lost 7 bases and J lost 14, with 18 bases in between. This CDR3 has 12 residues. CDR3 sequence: CASMSQLGVEFF. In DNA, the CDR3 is TGTGCCAGCATGTCCCAGCTGGGGGTAGAGTTCTTC.

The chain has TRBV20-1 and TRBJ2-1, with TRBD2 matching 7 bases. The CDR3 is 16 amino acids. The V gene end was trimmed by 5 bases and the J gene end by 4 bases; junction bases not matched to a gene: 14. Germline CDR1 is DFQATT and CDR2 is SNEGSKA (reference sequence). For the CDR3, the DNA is TGCAGTGCTCTCCCCCTCGTAATGGGGGGGTACAATGAGCAGTTCTTC. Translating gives CSALPLVMGGYNEQFF.

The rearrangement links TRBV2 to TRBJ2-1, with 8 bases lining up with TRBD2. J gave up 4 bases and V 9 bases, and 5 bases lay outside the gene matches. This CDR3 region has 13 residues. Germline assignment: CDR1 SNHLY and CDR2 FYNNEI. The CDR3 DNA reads TGTGCCAGGTCGGGAGGGGGTTACAATGAGCAGTTCTTC. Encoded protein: CARSGGGYNEQFF.

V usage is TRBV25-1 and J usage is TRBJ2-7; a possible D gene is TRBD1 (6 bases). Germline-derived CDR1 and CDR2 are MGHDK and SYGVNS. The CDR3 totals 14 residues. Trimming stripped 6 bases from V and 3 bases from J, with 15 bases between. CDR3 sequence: CASSVSGAIYEQYF. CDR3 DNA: TGTGCCAGCAGCGTGTCAGGGGCTATCTACGAGCAGTACTTC.

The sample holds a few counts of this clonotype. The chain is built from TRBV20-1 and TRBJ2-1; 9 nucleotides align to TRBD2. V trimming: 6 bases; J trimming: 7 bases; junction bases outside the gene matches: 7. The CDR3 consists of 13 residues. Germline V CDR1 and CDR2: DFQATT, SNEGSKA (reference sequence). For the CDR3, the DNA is TGCAGTGCAAGTAGCGGGAGATTTAATGAGCAGTTCTTC. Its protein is CSASSGRFNEQFF.

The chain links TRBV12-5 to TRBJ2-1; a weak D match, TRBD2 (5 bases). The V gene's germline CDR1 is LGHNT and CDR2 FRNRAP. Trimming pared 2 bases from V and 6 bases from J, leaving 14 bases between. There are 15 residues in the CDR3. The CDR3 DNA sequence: TGTGCTAGTGGTTTGTTCGGGGTCTCTCCCAATGAGCAGTTCTTC. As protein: CASGLFGVSPNEQFF. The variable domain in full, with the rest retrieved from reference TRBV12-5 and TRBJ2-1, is DARVTQTPRHKVTEMGQEVTMRCQPILGHNTVFWYRQTMMQGLELLAYFRNRAPLDDSGMPKDRFSAEMPDATLATLKIQPSEPRDSAVYFCASGLFGVSPNEQFFGPGTRLTVL.

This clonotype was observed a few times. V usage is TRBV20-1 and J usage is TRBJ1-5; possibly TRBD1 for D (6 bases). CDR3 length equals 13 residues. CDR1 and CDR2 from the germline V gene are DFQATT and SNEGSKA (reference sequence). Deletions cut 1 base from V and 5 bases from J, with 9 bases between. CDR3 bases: TGCAGTGCTAGAGCAGAGGGGGATCAGCCCCAGCATTTT. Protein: CSARAEGDQPQHF.

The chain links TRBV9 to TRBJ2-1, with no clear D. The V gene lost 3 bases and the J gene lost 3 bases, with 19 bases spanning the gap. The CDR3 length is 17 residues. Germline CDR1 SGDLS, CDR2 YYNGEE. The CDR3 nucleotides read TGTGCCAGCAGCGCACCCCCCGGCCGTTCTAACTACAATGAGCAGTTCTTC. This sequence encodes CASSAPPGRSNYNEQFF.

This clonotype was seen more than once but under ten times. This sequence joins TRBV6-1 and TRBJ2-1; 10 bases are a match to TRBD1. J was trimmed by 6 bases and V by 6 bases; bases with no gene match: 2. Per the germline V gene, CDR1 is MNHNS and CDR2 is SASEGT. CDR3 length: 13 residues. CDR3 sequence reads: CASRRTGGNEQFF. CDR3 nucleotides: TGTGCCAGCAGACGGACAGGGGGCAATGAGCAGTTCTTC.

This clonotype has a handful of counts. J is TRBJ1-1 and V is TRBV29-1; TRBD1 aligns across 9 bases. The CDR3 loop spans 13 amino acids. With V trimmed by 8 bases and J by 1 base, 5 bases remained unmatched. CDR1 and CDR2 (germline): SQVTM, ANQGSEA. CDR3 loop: CSSGQGPNTEAFF. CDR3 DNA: TGCAGCAGCGGACAGGGGCCGAACACTGAAGCTTTCTTT.

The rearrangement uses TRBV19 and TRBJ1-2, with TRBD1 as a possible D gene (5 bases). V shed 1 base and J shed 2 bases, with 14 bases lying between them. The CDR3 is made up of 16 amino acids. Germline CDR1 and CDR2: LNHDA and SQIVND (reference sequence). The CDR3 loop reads CASSIAAGRVNYGYTF. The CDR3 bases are TGTGCCAGTAGTATAGCCGCGGGCAGGGTAAACTATGGCTACACCTTC.

The CDR3 is CASSPGTSLSYEQYF. CDR3 nucleotides: TGTGCCAGCAGCCCTGGGACCAGCCTCTCCTACGAGCAGTACTTC. The rearrangement links TRBV11-3 to TRBJ2-7; either TRBD1 or TRBD2 may supply D (5 bases each). This CDR3 has 15 amino acids. Between the trimmed V and J ends, which lost 5 bases and 0 bases, there was a span of 14 bases. Germline CDR1 SGHNT, CDR2 YENEEA.

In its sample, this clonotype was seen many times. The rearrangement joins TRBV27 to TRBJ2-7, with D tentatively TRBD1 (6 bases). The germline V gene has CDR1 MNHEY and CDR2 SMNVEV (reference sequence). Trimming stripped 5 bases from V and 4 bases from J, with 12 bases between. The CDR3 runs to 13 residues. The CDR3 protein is CASSPLQGYEQYF. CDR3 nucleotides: TGTGCCAGCAGTCCCCTTCAGGGGTACGAGCAGTACTTC.

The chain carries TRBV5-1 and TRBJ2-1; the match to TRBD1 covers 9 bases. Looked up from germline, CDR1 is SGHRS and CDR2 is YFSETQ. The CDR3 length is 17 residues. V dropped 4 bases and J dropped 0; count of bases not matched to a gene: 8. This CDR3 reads CASSITGTGSSYNEQFF. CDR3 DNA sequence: TGCGCCAGCAGCATTACCGGGACAGGGAGCTCCTACAATGAGCAGTTCTTC.